This is a list of T cell receptor beta chains from one sample in a study of T cell responses to AZD1222 COVID-19 vaccine. The method was immunoSEQ multiplex PCR; TCRdb's version includes in-frame clones alone and lacks a portion of them. Of over 90,000 clones listed, about nine tenths are singletons. Source: peripheral blood, taken on day 0 of AZD1222 vaccination. These receptors came from an adult in good health. CDR3s include the opening cysteine and the closing phenylalanine or tryptophan. The order of the fields is V gene, J gene, D gene, clone size, CDR3 DNA, CDR3 protein. A D gene is named only where the DNA matches it firmly. Where a row states a size, it is once, few, many or the class of an expanded clone; other rows omit it.

V: TRBV28
J: TRBJ1-3
D: NA
size: NA
DNA: TGTGCCAGCGCCTTCTCTCGCCAGGGCCTAGACTCTGGAAACACCATATATTTT
CDR3: CASAFSRQGLDSGNTIYF

V: TRBV6-5
J: TRBJ2-7
D: NA
size: once
DNA: TGTGCCAGCAGTTACAGCGACGGCTACCCAGGGAACGAGCAGTACTTC
CDR3: CASSYSDGYPGNEQYF

V: TRBV28
J: TRBJ2-2
D: NA
size: NA
DNA: TGTGCCAGCAGTCAAAGGTTCCTGTTTTTT
CDR3: CASSQRFLFF

V: TRBV5-1
J: TRBJ2-7
D: NA
size: once
DNA: TGCGCCAGCAGCTTGGGGGATATGGCAGTCCACGAGCAGTACTTC
CDR3: CASSLGDMAVHEQYF

V: TRBV7-2
J: TRBJ2-3
D: NA
size: NA
DNA: TGTGCCAGCAGCTTCTTGGGCCTCGGCACAGATACGCAGTATTTT
CDR3: CASSFLGLGTDTQYF

V: TRBV28
J: TRBJ1-5
D: TRBD1
size: NA
DNA: TGTGCCAGCAGTTCCAGGGGGGTGGTTCAGCCCCAGCATTTT
CDR3: CASSSRGVVQPQHF

V: TRBV14
J: TRBJ2-5
D: NA
size: NA
DNA: TGTGCCAGCAGCCATGGGGAGACCCAGTACTTC
CDR3: CASSHGETQYF

V: TRBV5-1
J: TRBJ2-7
D: NA
size: NA
DNA: TGCGCCAGCAGGGGCCGGAGTGGCTACGAGCAGTACTTC
CDR3: CASRGRSGYEQYF

V: TRBV2
J: TRBJ2-7
D: NA
size: NA
DNA: TGTGCCAGCCGACTAAACTACGAGCAGTACTTC
CDR3: CASRLNYEQYF

V: TRBV6-2/TRBV6-3
J: TRBJ1-1
D: NA
size: NA
DNA: TGTGCCAGCAGTTACGAGGTCACTGAAGCTTTCTTT
CDR3: CASSYEVTEAFF